What follows are 10 T cell receptor beta chains derived from one specimen sequenced in a study of blood T cell repertoires in COVID-19. Using immunoSEQ multiplex PCR, the repertoire was profiled, and TCRdb retains in-frame clones only, with some absent. The sample holds about 150,000 clones, around nine tenths seen once. Sequenced sample: peripheral blood. The receptor source for this set is a man aged 55-75 years with COVID-19, enrolled during active disease.

The J gene is TRBJ1-1, the V gene TRBV5-1; D possibly corresponds to TRBD1 (6 bases). Germline-derived CDR1 and CDR2 are SGHRS and YFSETQ. The CDR3 totals 15 residues. V was shortened by 7 bases and J by 7 bases, with 23 bases between the two germline ends. CDR3 DNA: TGCGCCAGCGGAGAGATTAAAGGGGGATCGGGTGAAGCTTTCTTT. Encoded protein: CASGEIKGGSGEAFF. Variable domain in full (rest from reference TRBV5-1 and TRBJ1-1): KAGVTQTPRYLIKTRGQQVTLSCSPISGHRSVSWYQQTPGQGLQFLFEYFSETQRNKGNFPGRFSGRQFSNSRSEMNVSTLELGDSALYLCASGEIKGGSGEAFFGQGTRLTVV.

The chain couples TRBV5-1 to TRBJ1-6, with TRBD1 matching 8 bases. V lost 4 bases to trimming and J lost 8 bases; unmatched junction nucleotides: 5. CDR1 is SGHRS, CDR2 YFSETQ, per germline. This CDR3 has 14 amino acids. CDR3: CASSTGQGDSPLHF. The CDR3 DNA follows: TGCGCCAGCAGCACCGGACAGGGTGATTCACCCCTCCACTTT. The whole variable domain, remainder taken from reference TRBV5-1 and TRBJ1-6, is KAGVTQTPRYLIKTRGQQVTLSCSPISGHRSVSWYQQTPGQGLQFLFEYFSETQRNKGNFPGRFSGRQFSNSRSEMNVSTLELGDSALYLCASSTGQGDSPLHFGNGTRLTVT.

The V call is TRBV18, the J call TRBJ2-3, with 8 bases fitting TRBD1. V shed 2 bases, J shed 6 bases, and the junction held 13 bases outside the gene matches. The length of the CDR3 is 17 residues. Germline CDR1 KGHSH, CDR2 LQKENI. CDR3 sequence reads: CASSPTGQGILEDTQYF. CDR3 sequence (DNA): TGTGCCAGCTCACCAACAGGACAGGGAATTCTTGAGGATACGCAGTATTTT.

The chain links TRBV7-9 to TRBJ1-6; possibly TRBD1 for D (6 bases). Germline V gene sequence: CDR1 SEHNR, CDR2 FQNEAQ (reference sequence). There are 13 residues in the CDR3. Trimming shortened V by 2 bases and J by 11 bases, and 10 bases separated the two germline ends. For the CDR3, the DNA is TGTGCCAGCAGCTTACAGCAGGGGACACCCCTCCACTTT. It yields the protein CASSLQQGTPLHF.

In DNA, the CDR3 is TGTGCCACCCAAAGAGGCGGGGAGCTGTTTTTT. Its translation is CATQRGGELFF. The chain is built from TRBV9 and TRBJ2-2; D is undetermined. Germline V CDR1 and CDR2: SGDLS, YYNGEE. Trimming pared 9 bases from V and 7 bases from J, leaving 10 bases between. The CDR3 covers 11 residues.

V gene TRBV19 combines with J gene TRBJ1-5; D perhaps matches TRBD1 (6 bases). The CDR3 covers 14 residues. Germline assignment: CDR1 LNHDA and CDR2 SQIVND (reference sequence). V lost 4 bases and J lost 0, with 7 bases in between. The CDR3 sequence is CASSNRDSNQPQHF. CDR3 DNA sequence: TGTGCCAGTAGTAACAGGGATAGCAATCAGCCCCAGCATTTT.

The V call is TRBV7-3, the J call TRBJ1-2; 11 nucleotides line up with TRBD1. The CDR3 extends over 15 amino acids. V lost 5 bases, J lost 1 base, and 3 bases stayed unmatched. From germline, CDR1 is SGHTA and CDR2 FQGTGA. This CDR3 reads CASSPGTGGNYGYTF. The CDR3, as DNA: TGTGCCAGCAGCCCTGGGACAGGGGGTAACTATGGCTACACCTTC.

This clone has only one observation. CDR3 nucleotide sequence: TGTGCCAGCAGCTTAGGGAAACAGGGGGCAACTAATGAAAAACTGTTTTTT. Amino acids: CASSLGKQGATNEKLFF. The chain employs TRBV7-8 and TRBJ1-4; TRBD1 matches 8 bases. Germline V CDR1 and CDR2: SGHVS, FQNEAQ. V lost 1 base to trimming and J lost 0 bases; unmatched junction nucleotides: 4. The CDR3 length is 17 residues.

The chain uses TRBV19 and TRBJ1-4, with D possibly being TRBD1 (6 bases). The CDR3 contains 15 residues. Deletions cut 4 bases from V and 0 bases from J, with 9 bases between. Germline V gene lookup returns CDR1 LNHDA and CDR2 SQIVND (reference sequence). The CDR3 nucleotides read TGTGCCAGTAGTACAACAGGGTCAACTAATGAAAAACTGTTTTTT. Its translation: CASSTTGSTNEKLFF.

This rearrangement joins TRBV2 to TRBJ2-7; D unclear. With 6 bases removed from V and 3 bases from J, the gap between germline ends came to 3 bases. This CDR3 region has 10 residues. The germline V gene encodes CDR1 SNHLY and CDR2 FYNNEI. The CDR3 nucleotides are TGTGCCAGCAGCAACTACGAGCAGTACTTC. This gives the protein CASSNYEQYF.